This record covers a single T cell receptor beta chain. This sample stems from a study of blood T cell repertoires in COVID-19. Whole-study context: COVID-19 samples from acute and convalescent phases originated in the United States, Italy and Spain. From T cells, B-cell-depleted T cells, or PBMCs came the material, which was cDNA or gDNA.

One Seattle source followed patients from active infection through their disease course. This CDR3 has 12 amino acids. V was clipped by 0 bases and J by 7 bases, with 8 bases between them. The germline V gene has CDR1 SGHRS and CDR2 YFSETQ. Authors' data handling: Nucleated cell number was recorded as an estimate derived from reference gene primer amplification. Sequencing was performed with immunoSEQ multiplex PCR; in TCRdb, only in-frame clones are kept and a portion is missing. The DNA gave D and trimming, while V, J and clone size come from that table. The table includes 250,000 to 300,000 clones, 80% to 90% detected once.

The rearrangement uses TRBV5-1 and TRBJ2-7, with D tentatively TRBD2 (5 bases). The sequence came from a woman in her seventies with COVID-19, enrolled during active disease. Sequencing was done on a sample of peripheral blood. DNA for the CDR3: TGCGCCAGCAGCTTGGGACGGGAAGAGCAGTACTTC. Translated: CASSLGREEQYF.